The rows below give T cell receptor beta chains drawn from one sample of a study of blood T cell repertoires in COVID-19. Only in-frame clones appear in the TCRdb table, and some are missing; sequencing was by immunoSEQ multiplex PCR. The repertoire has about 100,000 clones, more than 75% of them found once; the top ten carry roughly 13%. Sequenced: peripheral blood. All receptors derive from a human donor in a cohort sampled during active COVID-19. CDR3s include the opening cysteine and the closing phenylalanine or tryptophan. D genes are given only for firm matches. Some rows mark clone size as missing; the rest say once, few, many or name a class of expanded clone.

CDR3 DNA: TGTGCCAGCTCACCAAAAGACAGGGAAAAGACCCAGTACTTC; CDR3 protein: CASSPKDREKTQYF; J gene: TRBJ2-5; clone size: -; D gene: TRBD1; V gene: TRBV18
CDR3 DNA: TGTGCCAGCAGCAGAATAGGGACTAGCGGGATGCTTTTCTACGAGCAGTACTTC; CDR3 protein: CASSRIGTSGMLFYEQYF; J gene: TRBJ2-7; clone size: -; D gene: TRBD2; V gene: TRBV27
CDR3 DNA: TGTGCCAGCAGCTTGGGGCCCCCGGGCAGGTCGGGTTTCGGCTACACCTTC; CDR3 protein: CASSLGPPGRSGFGYTF; J gene: TRBJ1-2; clone size: -; D gene: -; V gene: TRBV11-2
CDR3 DNA: TGTGCCAGTAGTATAACCATAACACAGGGTTCCCATGAGCAGTTCTTC; CDR3 protein: CASSITITQGSHEQFF; J gene: TRBJ2-1; clone size: -; D gene: -; V gene: TRBV19
CDR3 DNA: TGTGCTAGTGGTTTGGTCCGGCAGCCCCAGCATTTT; CDR3 protein: CASGLVRQPQHF; J gene: TRBJ1-5; clone size: -; D gene: -; V gene: TRBV12-5
CDR3 DNA: TGCGCCAGCAGCTTGGGAGCAGGGCTTTCTTCTGGAAACACCATATATTTT; CDR3 protein: CASSLGAGLSSGNTIYF; J gene: TRBJ1-3; clone size: once; D gene: -; V gene: TRBV5-1
CDR3 DNA: TGTGCCAGCAGCAGGGGGTCGATGAGCATGAACACTGAAGCTTTCTTT; CDR3 protein: CASSRGSMSMNTEAFF; J gene: TRBJ1-1; clone size: few; D gene: -; V gene: TRBV3-1/TRBV3-2
CDR3 DNA: TGTGCCAGCAGTGGGGGACAGGTTGGTCGCACTGAAGCTTTCTTT; CDR3 protein: CASSGGQVGRTEAFF; J gene: TRBJ1-1; clone size: -; D gene: TRBD1; V gene: TRBV28
CDR3 DNA: TGTGCCAGCAGTTACGGAGCAGAATCCTACGAGCAGTACTTC; CDR3 protein: CASSYGAESYEQYF; J gene: TRBJ2-7; clone size: -; D gene: -; V gene: TRBV6-6
CDR3 DNA: TGTGCCAGCAGCTTCCGGACTAGCGGGAGTATAGAGACCCAGTACTTC; CDR3 protein: CASSFRTSGSIETQYF; J gene: TRBJ2-5; clone size: -; D gene: -; V gene: TRBV21-1
CDR3 DNA: TGTGCCAGCAGCTATAAGGGCGGGGATGAGCAGTTCTTC; CDR3 protein: CASSYKGGDEQFF; J gene: TRBJ2-1; clone size: -; D gene: -; V gene: TRBV7-2
CDR3 DNA: TGTGCCAGCAGTTACTCGAGCCGTACTAGCGGGGGGCACCAAGAGACCCAGTACTTC; CDR3 protein: CASSYSSRTSGGHQETQYF; J gene: TRBJ2-5; clone size: -; D gene: TRBD2; V gene: TRBV6-2/TRBV6-3
CDR3 DNA: TGCAGTGCCATCCTCGGGGATACGCAGTATTTT; CDR3 protein: CSAILGDTQYF; J gene: TRBJ2-3; clone size: -; D gene: -; V gene: TRBV20-1
CDR3 DNA: TGTGCCAGCAGCTTGGCGACTAGCGGGAGTATCGCCGGGGAGCTGTTTTTT; CDR3 protein: CASSLATSGSIAGELFF; J gene: TRBJ2-2; clone size: -; D gene: TRBD2; V gene: TRBV5-4
CDR3 DNA: TGTGCCACCAGTAATGACAGGGGCACCTACACCTTC; CDR3 protein: CATSNDRGTYTF; J gene: TRBJ1-2; clone size: -; D gene: TRBD1; V gene: TRBV24-1
CDR3 DNA: TGTGCCAGCAGTAGGGACAGGGCTGGAAACACCATATATTTT; CDR3 protein: CASSRDRAGNTIYF; J gene: TRBJ1-3; clone size: -; D gene: TRBD1; V gene: TRBV2
CDR3 DNA: TGTGCTAGCAGCCAACTAGCGGGAGCGTCTAGCACAGATACGCAGTATTTT; CDR3 protein: CASSQLAGASSTDTQYF; J gene: TRBJ2-3; clone size: once; D gene: TRBD2; V gene: TRBV7-7
CDR3 DNA: TGCGCCAGCAGCTTGGAACTTCTAGCGGGAATTATCGATGAGCAGTTCTTC; CDR3 protein: CASSLELLAGIIDEQFF; J gene: TRBJ2-1; clone size: -; D gene: TRBD2; V gene: TRBV5-1
CDR3 DNA: TGTGCCAGCAAGAGTGGACAGGGCTCCACCTCACGCGAGCAGTACTTC; CDR3 protein: CASKSGQGSTSREQYF; J gene: TRBJ2-7; clone size: -; D gene: TRBD1; V gene: TRBV27
CDR3 DNA: TGTGCCAGCAGTTTTGGCCAGGGAAACGAGCAGTACTTC; CDR3 protein: CASSFGQGNEQYF; J gene: TRBJ2-7; clone size: -; D gene: -; V gene: TRBV12-3/TRBV12-4
CDR3 DNA: TGTGCCAGCAGCACGCCTCCGGGACAGGGTTCCTACGAGCAGTACTTC; CDR3 protein: CASSTPPGQGSYEQYF; J gene: TRBJ2-7; clone size: -; D gene: TRBD1; V gene: TRBV7-9
CDR3 DNA: TGTGCCAGCAGCCCAGGTAGCACAGATACGCAGTATTTT; CDR3 protein: CASSPGSTDTQYF; J gene: TRBJ2-3; clone size: -; D gene: -; V gene: TRBV7-9
CDR3 DNA: TGTGCCAGTAGTCGGCTGGACAGGGGGAATGAAAAACTGTTTTTT; CDR3 protein: CASSRLDRGNEKLFF; J gene: TRBJ1-4; clone size: -; D gene: TRBD1; V gene: TRBV19
CDR3 DNA: TGTGCCAGCAGCCAAGAACCAGCGGGCTTCTACGAGCAGTACTTC; CDR3 protein: CASSQEPAGFYEQYF; J gene: TRBJ2-7; clone size: -; D gene: -; V gene: TRBV14
CDR3 DNA: TGCGCCAGCAGAAAAGGGGGCGATGGTAATGAAAAACTGTTTTTT; CDR3 protein: CASRKGGDGNEKLFF; J gene: TRBJ1-4; clone size: -; D gene: TRBD1; V gene: TRBV5-1
CDR3 DNA: TGTGCCAGTAGTATGGGGGCGGGAGCGTCCACAGATACGCAGTATTTT; CDR3 protein: CASSMGAGASTDTQYF; J gene: TRBJ2-3; clone size: -; D gene: -; V gene: TRBV19
CDR3 DNA: TGTGCCAGCAGTCACGGGGGGGGGAGTGCTACCGGGGAGCTGTTTTTT; CDR3 protein: CASSHGGGSATGELFF; J gene: TRBJ2-2; clone size: once; D gene: TRBD2; V gene: TRBV6-6
CDR3 DNA: TGTGCCAGCAGCTCCGGACAGAAAGACCAAGAGACCCAGTACTTC; CDR3 protein: CASSSGQKDQETQYF; J gene: TRBJ2-5; clone size: -; D gene: -; V gene: TRBV5-4
CDR3 DNA: TGTGCCAGCACCACCGTACGACAGCCCGGGGGTGTTCAAGAGACCCAGTACTTC; CDR3 protein: CASTTVRQPGGVQETQYF; J gene: TRBJ2-5; clone size: once; D gene: -; V gene: TRBV6-8
CDR3 DNA: TGTGCCAGTAGCTCATCCCTGATGAGTGGCTACACCTTC; CDR3 protein: CASSSSLMSGYTF; J gene: TRBJ1-2; clone size: -; D gene: -; V gene: TRBV19
CDR3 DNA: TGCGCCAGCAGCTTGCCGGACAGAACCTACGAGCAGTACTTC; CDR3 protein: CASSLPDRTYEQYF; J gene: TRBJ2-7; clone size: -; D gene: -; V gene: TRBV5-1
CDR3 DNA: TGTGCCAGTAGAGTAGCGGGAGGCACAGATACGCAGTATTTT; CDR3 protein: CASRVAGGTDTQYF; J gene: TRBJ2-3; clone size: -; D gene: TRBD2; V gene: TRBV19
CDR3 DNA: TGTGCCAGCAGCTTAAACCCTCTTGGGAGGTACGAGCAGTACTTC; CDR3 protein: CASSLNPLGRYEQYF; J gene: TRBJ2-7; clone size: -; D gene: -; V gene: TRBV7-2
CDR3 DNA: TGTGCCAGCAGCCAAGATCATCGGGGTGGCTACACCTTC; CDR3 protein: CASSQDHRGGYTF; J gene: TRBJ1-2; clone size: -; D gene: -; V gene: TRBV3-1/TRBV3-2
CDR3 DNA: TGTGCCACCAGCGTCTGGCGGGGTAATGAAAAACTGTTTTTT; CDR3 protein: CATSVWRGNEKLFF; J gene: TRBJ1-4; clone size: -; D gene: -; V gene: TRBV15
CDR3 DNA: TGTGCCGGGGGTAGTAGCGGGAGTTTTGGTGAGCAGTTCTTC; CDR3 protein: CAGGSSGSFGEQFF; J gene: TRBJ2-1; clone size: few; D gene: TRBD2; V gene: TRBV18
CDR3 DNA: TGTGCCAGCAGCTTCGGCGGGGGGCGCACAGATACGCAGTATTTT; CDR3 protein: CASSFGGGRTDTQYF; J gene: TRBJ2-3; clone size: -; D gene: TRBD2; V gene: TRBV11-2
CDR3 DNA: TGTGCCACCAGTGATTATGCTAGCGGGACGGATACGCAGTATTTT; CDR3 protein: CATSDYASGTDTQYF; J gene: TRBJ2-3; clone size: once; D gene: TRBD2; V gene: TRBV24-1
CDR3 DNA: TGCGCCAGCAGTCACCGGGCTTCTGGACAGGCTAATTCACCCCTCCACTTT; CDR3 protein: CASSHRASGQANSPLHF; J gene: TRBJ1-6; clone size: -; D gene: TRBD1; V gene: TRBV23-1
CDR3 DNA: TGTGCCAGCAGTCCCACAGCTGAGAGCGGGGGGAACGAGCAGTACTTC; CDR3 protein: CASSPTAESGGNEQYF; J gene: TRBJ2-7; clone size: few; D gene: TRBD2; V gene: TRBV11-2
CDR3 DNA: TGTGCTAGTGGTTCACAGGGCCCTAACTATGGCTACACCTTC; CDR3 protein: CASGSQGPNYGYTF; J gene: TRBJ1-2; clone size: -; D gene: -; V gene: TRBV12-5
CDR3 DNA: TGCGCCAGCAGCTTCGGGTCCGAGAGCTCCTACGAGCAGTACTTC; CDR3 protein: CASSFGSESSYEQYF; J gene: TRBJ2-7; clone size: few; D gene: -; V gene: TRBV5-1
CDR3 DNA: TGCGCCAGCAGCACGGAAACTACAGGGGGAGGTCGGCTGTTTTTT; CDR3 protein: CASSTETTGGGRLFF; J gene: TRBJ2-2; clone size: -; D gene: TRBD1; V gene: TRBV5-1